The TCR beta chain described here comes from a study of blood T cell repertoires in COVID-19. Libraries were prepared by immunoSEQ multiplex PCR; TCRdb keeps only in-frame clonotypes and omits some of them. This sample has 250,000 to 300,000 clones, with 75% to 90% found just once. Followed over time, Seattle patients had been enrolled while infection was active. Trimming left V 8 bases short and J 7 bases short, with 14 bases between. The CDR3 has 13 amino acids. Germline CDR1 is MDHEN and CDR2 is SYDVKM. The chain combines TRBV28 with TRBJ2-2; the D gene is possibly TRBD1 (6 bases). Sequencing was done on a sample of peripheral blood. The receptor comes from a woman between 65 and 79 years old with COVID-19, enrolled during active disease. CDR3 sequence: CASGSSGVGELFF. Here the CDR3 DNA reads TGTGCCAGCGGATCCTCAGGGGTCGGGGAGCTGTTTTTT.